This TCR beta chain originates from a study of blood T cell repertoires in COVID-19. Libraries were prepared by immunoSEQ multiplex PCR; TCRdb keeps only in-frame clonotypes and omits some of them. The table shows 70,000 or so clones, with under 85% occurring only once. This receptor was obtained from a man in his 60s with COVID-19, enrolled during active disease. The specimen sequenced was peripheral blood.

The CDR3: CASSLVMGNEQYF. CDR3 coding DNA: TGTGCCAGCAGCTTAGTGATGGGCAACGAGCAGTACTTC. The chain carries TRBV7-6 and TRBJ2-7, with D unclear. This CDR3 comprises 13 residues. With 1 base removed from V and 5 bases from J, the gap between germline ends came to 9 bases. Germline V CDR1 and CDR2: SGHVS, FNYEAQ.